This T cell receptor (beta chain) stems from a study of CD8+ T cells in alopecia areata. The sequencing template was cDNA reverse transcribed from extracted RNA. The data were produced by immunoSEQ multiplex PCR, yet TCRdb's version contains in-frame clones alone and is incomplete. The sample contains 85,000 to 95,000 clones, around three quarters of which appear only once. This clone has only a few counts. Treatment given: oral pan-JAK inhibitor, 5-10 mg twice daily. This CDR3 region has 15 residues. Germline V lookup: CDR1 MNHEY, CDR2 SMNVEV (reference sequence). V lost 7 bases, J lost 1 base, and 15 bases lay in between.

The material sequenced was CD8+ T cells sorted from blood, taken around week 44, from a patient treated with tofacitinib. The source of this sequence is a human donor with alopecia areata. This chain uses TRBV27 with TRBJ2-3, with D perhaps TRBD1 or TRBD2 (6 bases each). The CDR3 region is CASTFLRGGTDTQYF. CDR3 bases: TGTGCCAGCACTTTTCTGAGGGGGGGCACAGATACGCAGTATTTT.